This is a list of T cell receptor beta chains from one sample in a study of CD8+ T cells in alopecia areata. Assay: immunoSEQ multiplex PCR; the TCRdb copy retains only in-frame clones and omits some. The sample consists of a few hundred thousand clones, less than 45% of them appearing once. Specimen: CD4+ T cells sorted from blood, collected at approximately week 36, from a patient treated with tofacitinib. Receptors originate from a human donor with alopecia areata. Both conserved end residues are part of each CDR3. A D gene is named only where the DNA matches it firmly. Clone size appears in some rows only: once, few, many, or a class for an expanded clone.

clone_size	v_call	d_call	cdr3_length	j_call	cdr3_nt	cdr3_aa
NA	TRBV6-5	TRBD1	13	TRBJ2-4	TGTGCCAGCAGTTCGGACAGGGGAAACATTCAGTACTTC	CASSSDRGNIQYF
NA	TRBV30	NA	14	TRBJ1-5	TGTGCCTGGAGTGTTGGAGGGGGTGATCAGCCCCAGCATTTT	CAWSVGGGDQPQHF
once	TRBV30	TRBD1	14	TRBJ2-5	TGTGCCTGGAGAGGGCAGGGGGCGGACGAGACCCAGTACTTC	CAWRGQGADETQYF
few	TRBV6-5	NA	14	TRBJ2-5	TGTGCCAGCAGCTCTCCGGGCCGCGGAGAGACCCAGTACTTC	CASSSPGRGETQYF
few	TRBV28	TRBD2	15	TRBJ2-7	TGTGCCAGCAGTACACCGGGGGGGGTATCCTACGAGCAGTACTTC	CASSTPGGVSYEQYF
NA	TRBV9	NA	14	TRBJ1-2	TGTGCCAGCAGCCCAGGCGCAGCGACCTATGGCTACACCTTC	CASSPGAATYGYTF
NA	TRBV30	NA	13	TRBJ1-1	TGTGCCTGGAGTGTAGGGGGGAACACTGAAGCTTTCTTT	CAWSVGGNTEAFF
NA	TRBV19	TRBD1	15	TRBJ1-2	TGTGCCAGTAAAGAGTCTCAGGGGGCACGGTATGGCTACACCTTC	CASKESQGARYGYTF
NA	TRBV7-2	TRBD2	18	TRBJ2-4	TGTGCCAGCAGCTTAGCGCCCGGACTAGCGGTAGCCAAAAACATTCAGTACTTC	CASSLAPGLAVAKNIQYF
once	TRBV5-1	NA	14	TRBJ2-7	TGCGCCAGCAGCTTGGGGCCAGGGGGGTACGAGCAGTACTTC	CASSLGPGGYEQYF
few	TRBV29-1	NA	14	TRBJ2-5	TGCAGCGTTCGTAGGAGGGCGTACCAAGAGACCCAGTACTTC	CSVRRRAYQETQYF
NA	TRBV30	NA	11	TRBJ2-7	TGTGCCTGGAGGGCGAACTACGAGCAGTACTTC	CAWRANYEQYF
NA	TRBV27	TRBD2	15	TRBJ2-5	TGTGCCAGCAGGCTAAGACTAGCGGGAAAAGAGACCCAGTACTTC	CASRLRLAGKETQYF
few	TRBV4-3	NA	14	TRBJ1-1	TGCGCCAGCAGCCAAGCGACGAGGAACACTGAAGCTTTCTTT	CASSQATRNTEAFF
NA	TRBV5-1	NA	13	TRBJ1-1	TGCGCCAGCAGCTTCAGGGGAAACACTGAAGCTTTCTTT	CASSFRGNTEAFF
once	TRBV5-1	TRBD2	14	TRBJ2-3	TGCGCCAGCAGCCGGGGGGAAGATGGAGGGACGCAGTATTTT	CASSRGEDGGTQYF
NA	TRBV2	NA	15	TRBJ2-6	TGTGCCAGCAGTGGGGCCCTGTCTGGGGCCAACGTCCTGACTTTC	CASSGALSGANVLTF
NA	TRBV27	NA	16	TRBJ2-3	TGTGCCAGCAGTTTCGATTGGTGGGGAGATCGGAATACGCAGTATTTT	CASSFDWWGDRNTQYF
few	TRBV5-1	NA	13	TRBJ2-1	TGCGCCAGCTCACGGGCCACCCGGGATGGGCAGTTCTTC	CASSRATRDGQFF
NA	TRBV30	NA	13	TRBJ2-7	TGTGCCTGGAGCCCGAGGAGGCGTGGCGAGCAGTACTTC	CAWSPRRRGEQYF
NA	TRBV2	NA	13	TRBJ1-1	TGTGCCAGCAGCGACAGGTTGGACACTGAAGCTTTCTTT	CASSDRLDTEAFF
NA	TRBV29-1	TRBD2	16	TRBJ2-2	TGCAGCGTTGGTATAGCGGGGGGAACGAACACCGGGGAGCTGTTTTTT	CSVGIAGGTNTGELFF
few	TRBV15	TRBD1	14	TRBJ1-4	TGTGCCACCAGCAGAGATAGGGGGGACAGCCGACTGTTTTTT	CATSRDRGDSRLFF
few	TRBV19	NA	11	TRBJ1-4	TGTGCCAGTCGAGCAGCAGAAAAACTGTTTTTT	CASRAAEKLFF
few	TRBV29-1	TRBD2	15	TRBJ2-7	TGCAGCGTCGCCACCTCGGGAGGGACCTCCTACGAGCAGTACTTC	CSVATSGGTSYEQYF
NA	TRBV28	TRBD2	15	TRBJ2-7	TGTGCCAGCAGACCAGCGGGAGCAGGATCCTACGAGCAGTACTTC	CASRPAGAGSYEQYF
few	TRBV7-8	TRBD2	16	TRBJ2-2	TGTGCCAGCACCCCCCAGGGCGGGGGGCACACCGGGGAGCTGTTTTTT	CASTPQGGGHTGELFF
NA	TRBV2	NA	15	TRBJ2-6	TGTGCCAGCAGCGACGGTAGGGAGAGGGCCAACGTCCTGACTTTC	CASSDGRERANVLTF
few	TRBV7-3	NA	15	TRBJ1-2	TGTGCCAGCAGCAACTCAATCAGGGGACGCTATGGCTACACCTTC	CASSNSIRGRYGYTF
NA	TRBV5-1	NA	13	TRBJ2-5	TGCGCCAGCAGTGGGGGGCCGCAAGAGACCCAGTACTTC	CASSGGPQETQYF
NA	TRBV5-1	TRBD1	19	TRBJ2-7	TGCGCCAGCAGCTTGGCCTGGGACAGGACCCTATTCACCTCCTACGAGCAGTACTTC	CASSLAWDRTLFTSYEQYF
NA	TRBV5-1	NA	14	TRBJ2-6	TGCGCCAGCAGCTTGGGTCCACTGGCCAACGTCCTGACTTTC	CASSLGPLANVLTF
few	TRBV29-1	TRBD1	12	TRBJ1-2	TGCAGCGCCGAGACAGGGGGCTATGGCTACACCTTC	CSAETGGYGYTF
NA	TRBV29-1	NA	16	TRBJ1-1	TGCAGCGTTGAAAACGTTGGGGGAGTTAGGGACACTGAAGCTTTCTTT	CSVENVGGVRDTEAFF
NA	TRBV30	NA	14	TRBJ2-1	TGTGCCTGGAGTGTGGGAGGGGGTGGTAGGGTGCAGTTCTTC	CAWSVGGGGRVQFF
NA	TRBV29-1	NA	12	TRBJ1-2	TGCAGCGTTTTGACGGGGGACTATGGCTACACCTTC	CSVLTGDYGYTF
NA	TRBV15	TRBD1	14	TRBJ2-2	TGTGCCACCGGGACAGGGAGTGCGTTCGGGGAGCTGTTTTTT	CATGTGSAFGELFF